This T cell receptor (beta chain) was sequenced in a study of regulatory T cells in long-lasting Graves disease. To make TCR beta libraries, researchers used iRepertoire HTBI primers and Arm-PCR of CDR3 regions. TCRdb used MiXCR to reprocess the multiplex PCR reads, holding one entry per CDR3 protein. The sample includes about 430,000 distinct CDR3 sequences, roughly 23% of them seen just once. From germline, CDR1 is LNHNV and CDR2 YYDKDF (reference sequence). The CDR3 loop spans 17 amino acids. The V end lost 0 bases, the J end lost 2 bases, and 15 bases lay between the germline ends. Time point indicated: persistent/refractory GD, antithyroid drugs over 5 years with positive TRAb. From RNA extracted from PBMCs, the TCR library was made. General study results and limits: Persistent patients shared more public clonotypes (2,741) than newly diagnosed patients (around 1,000). It was in persistent disease that TRBV28, TRBJ1-2 and TRBJ2-5 were favored. The researchers studied only peripheral blood, not thyroid tissue. Persistent Graves' patients showed less TCR diversity than newly diagnosed patients showed.

Notes on this clonotype: What it recognizes is unknown.

This specimen consisted of peripheral blood mononuclear cells (PBMCs), obtained when the disease was refractory, from a patient treated with antithyroid drugs. This sequence was found in a female donor with Graves disease. V and J are TRBV15 and TRBJ2-3, with D perhaps matching TRBD2 (6 bases). CDR3 loop: CATSRDRGSGPTDTQYF. CDR3 sequence (DNA): TGTGCCACCAGCAGAGATCGGGGAAGCGGGCCCACAGATACGCAGTATTTT.